This is a list of T cell receptor beta chains from one sample in a study of Ad26.COV2.S vaccination and SARS-CoV-2 variants. Data came from immunoSEQ multiplex PCR; TCRdb stores just in-frame clones and leaves some out. The data show about 450,000 clones, roughly nine tenths seen once. The sample in question was peripheral blood, obtained in a trial of Ad26.COV2.S vaccine versus placebo. These receptor sequences come from a person between 18 and 60 years old who received the Ad26.COV2.S COVID-19 vaccine or a placebo. CDR3s include the opening cysteine and the closing phenylalanine or tryptophan. Fields, in order: clone size, V gene, J gene, D gene, CDR3 DNA, CDR3 protein. A D gene is named only where the DNA matches it firmly. Size tells how often a clone was seen (once, few, many) or the class of an expanded clone, and some rows leave it out.

NA,TRBV7-2,TRBJ2-7,TRBD1,TGTGCCAGCAGCTTAGCCGGGACAGCTACCTACGAGCAGTACTTC,CASSLAGTATYEQYF
NA,TRBV4-3,TRBJ1-5,NA,TGCGCCAGCAGCCCCACCGGGTCCTACAAGGGGGATCAGCCCCAGCATTTT,CASSPTGSYKGDQPQHF
NA,TRBV9,TRBJ1-3,NA,TGTGCCAGCAGCTACATGGACAGCATCTCTGGAAACACCATATATTTT,CASSYMDSISGNTIYF
NA,TRBV4-2,TRBJ1-4,TRBD1,TGTGCCAGCAGCCAAGGTCCACAGGGGGCGTATGAAAAACTGTTTTTT,CASSQGPQGAYEKLFF
NA,TRBV6-2/TRBV6-3,TRBJ1-2,NA,TGTGCCAGCAGCCCGGCGGGGGATGGCTATGGCTACACCTTC,CASSPAGDGYGYTF
NA,TRBV23-1,TRBJ2-1,TRBD2,TGCGCCAGCAGTCAATTCGGTCGTCCTAGCGGGAGAGGGAATGAGCAGTTCTTC,CASSQFGRPSGRGNEQFF
NA,TRBV6-5,TRBJ1-4,NA,TGTGCCAGCAGTTACTCGTGGGGCAGGAATGAAAAACTGTTTTTT,CASSYSWGRNEKLFF
few,TRBV19,TRBJ1-6,NA,TGTGCCAGTCGATATTCACCCCTCCACTTT,CASRYSPLHF
NA,TRBV18,TRBJ1-1,TRBD1,TGTGCCAGCTCACCGACAGGGGAGGCCACTGAAGCTTTCTTT,CASSPTGEATEAFF
NA,TRBV6-6,TRBJ1-6,TRBD1,TGTGCCAGCAGTTGGAGCGGACAGGTTTTATCACCCCTCCACTTT,CASSWSGQVLSPLHF
NA,TRBV5-5,TRBJ1-5,NA,TGTGCCAGCAGCTTGGTAGGTCAGCCCCAGCATTTT,CASSLVGQPQHF
NA,TRBV13,TRBJ2-1,NA,TGTGCCAGCAGCTTAGGGGAAGATTACAATGAGCAGTTCTTC,CASSLGEDYNEQFF
once,TRBV20-1,TRBJ1-5,TRBD1,TGCAGTGCTAGTGTGGGTCTTTTGTGGCAGGGGGATAATCAGCCCCAGCATTTT,CSASVGLLWQGDNQPQHF
NA,TRBV28,TRBJ1-5,NA,TGTGCCAGCAGTCCTCAGGGTTCCAATCAGCCCCAGCATTTT,CASSPQGSNQPQHF
NA,TRBV7-9,TRBJ1-5,TRBD1,TGTGCCAGCAGCTTAGGGGGCAGGGGGAGGCAGCCCCAGCATTTT,CASSLGGRGRQPQHF
few,TRBV6-5,TRBJ2-7,NA,TGTGCCAGCAGCCGTGGACCGTTCGGTTACGAGCAGTACTTC,CASSRGPFGYEQYF
NA,TRBV5-6,TRBJ2-5,TRBD2,TGTGCCAGCAGCTTGCTACAATCCACGTCTAGCGGAGAGACCCAGTACTTC,CASSLLQSTSSGETQYF
NA,TRBV6-6,TRBJ1-5,NA,TGTGCCAGCAGCAATCTTAGGCCCCAGCATTTT,CASSNLRPQHF
NA,TRBV6-1,TRBJ1-2,NA,TGTGCCAGCAGTGAATGGGACTCGTATGGCTACACCTTC,CASSEWDSYGYTF
NA,TRBV7-2,TRBJ1-2,TRBD1,TGTGCCAGCAGCTTATCACCGGGACAGACCGACTCGGCATTC,CASSLSPGQTDSAF
NA,TRBV6-6,TRBJ2-1,NA,TGTGCCAGCACATCCTACAATGAGCAGTTCTTC,CASTSYNEQFF
NA,TRBV6-2/TRBV6-3,TRBJ2-7,NA,TGTGCCAGCAGTTACTCGAAGTCCGACGTTAGTGGCTACGAGCAGTACTTC,CASSYSKSDVSGYEQYF
NA,TRBV9,TRBJ2-6,NA,TGTGCCAGCTCCGCCACCGGCGGCTCTGGGGCCAACGTCCTGACTTTC,CASSATGGSGANVLTF
NA,TRBV5-4,TRBJ2-3,NA,TGTGCCAGCAGCCCGGTGAGCACAGATACGCAGTATTTT,CASSPVSTDTQYF
NA,TRBV4-1,TRBJ2-5,NA,TGCGCCAGCAGCCAAGAGAGCCGGGAGACCCAGTACTTC,CASSQESRETQYF
once,TRBV11-1,TRBJ2-3,NA,TGTGCCAGCAGCTCCACGAAGGGATTGGACACAGATACGCAGTATTTT,CASSSTKGLDTDTQYF
NA,TRBV30,TRBJ1-3,NA,TGTGCCTGGAGTTACGGGGACACCATATATTTT,CAWSYGDTIYF
NA,TRBV4-2,TRBJ2-7,NA,TGTGCCAGCAGCCAGGTCCTAAAGGGGGTGCCCTACGAGCAGTACTTC,CASSQVLKGVPYEQYF
NA,TRBV24-1,TRBJ1-5,NA,TGTGCCACCAGCATCTCGGGAGGCAATCAGCCCCAGCATTTT,CATSISGGNQPQHF
NA,TRBV4-2,TRBJ1-2,NA,TGTGCCAGCAGCCAAGAGGACGGACTAGTCTCCGGCTACACCTTC,CASSQEDGLVSGYTF
NA,TRBV24-1,TRBJ1-1,NA,TGTGCCACCAGTGATTTGTGGGAGACTGAAGCTTTCTTT,CATSDLWETEAFF
NA,TRBV5-1,TRBJ2-5,TRBD1,TGCGCCAGCAGCGAGACAGGGCACCAAGAGACCCAGTACTTC,CASSETGHQETQYF
NA,TRBV5-8,TRBJ2-3,TRBD1,TGTGCCAGCAGCGCTTACAGGGGGCCCGAAAGTGGGGGGAGCACAGATACGCAGTATTTT,CASSAYRGPESGGSTDTQYF
NA,TRBV6-2/TRBV6-3,TRBJ2-2,TRBD2,TGTGCCAGCAGGCCTGGACTAGCGGGAGCCTCCGGGGAGCTGTTTTTT,CASRPGLAGASGELFF
NA,TRBV9,TRBJ1-2,NA,TGTGCCAGCAGCGCTGGCTATGGCTACACCTTC,CASSAGYGYTF
NA,TRBV6-1,TRBJ2-1,TRBD2,TGTGCCAGCAGTGAAGCGCGGCCGGGACTACTGTACAATGAGCAGTTCTTC,CASSEARPGLLYNEQFF
NA,TRBV18,TRBJ2-2,TRBD2,TGTGCCAGCTCACCACCCAGCGGGAGTGGGTCCGGGGAGCTGTTTTTT,CASSPPSGSGSGELFF
NA,TRBV5-4,TRBJ2-7,TRBD2,TGTGCCAGCAGCTTGGCCGCGGGGGGACTCTACGAGCAGTACTTC,CASSLAAGGLYEQYF
NA,TRBV6-1,TRBJ1-5,TRBD1,TGTGCCAGCAGTGAAAACGGAGGACAGGGCGATCAGCCCCAGCATTTT,CASSENGGQGDQPQHF
NA,TRBV19,TRBJ2-4,TRBD2,TGTGCCAGTAGTATGGGAGGGCAAAACGGGAACATTCAGTACTTC,CASSMGGQNGNIQYF
once,TRBV12-3/TRBV12-4,TRBJ1-1,NA,TGTGCCAGCGGCCCGGGGGGCACTGAAGCTTTCTTT,CASGPGGTEAFF
NA,TRBV6-1,TRBJ2-2,NA,TGTGCCAGCAGTGAGATGGGGGTCACCGGGGAGCTGTTTTTT,CASSEMGVTGELFF
NA,TRBV5-8,TRBJ1-5,TRBD1,TGTGCCAGCAGCTTGTCTTACAGGGGAAATCAGCCCCAGCATTTT,CASSLSYRGNQPQHF
NA,TRBV7-2,TRBJ1-2,NA,TGTGCCAGCAGCTTAGTGCGCAGGGGCTTTGAAGGCTACACCTTC,CASSLVRRGFEGYTF
NA,TRBV5-4,TRBJ1-2,NA,TGTGCCAGCAGCTTGGGAGGTCGGGGTCCTAACTATGGCTACACCTTC,CASSLGGRGPNYGYTF
NA,TRBV7-8,TRBJ1-1,NA,TGTGCCAGCAGGTTCCTCCGTGGTGGTCCTGAAGCTTTCTTT,CASRFLRGGPEAFF
NA,TRBV6-2/TRBV6-3,TRBJ1-5,NA,TGTGCCAGCAGTTACGGCACTAGGCGCAATCAGCCCCAGCATTTT,CASSYGTRRNQPQHF
NA,TRBV6-5,TRBJ2-2,NA,TGTGCCAGCCCAGGGGTAACGAACACCGGGGAGCTGTTTTTT,CASPGVTNTGELFF